Listed here is a single T cell receptor beta chain. Its antigen is unknown. The data originate from a study of human T cells and chemical hapten exposure. The study, taken as a whole, reports: With patch test score, the counts of PT1 expanded TCRs showed a positive correlation.

Separate cDNA molecules received unique molecular identifiers, which the library attached to them. TCRdb fed the RACE reads into MiXCR, producing one record per CDR3 protein. Of tens of thousands of distinct CDR3 sequences listed, about 10% are singletons. This CDR3 has 14 residues. The germline gives CDR1 SSHAT, CDR2 FNYEAQ (reference sequence). Trimming removed 3 bases at V and 1 base at J, with 6 bases between. Time point noted: pre-sensitization, week 0. As to treatment: therapeutic diphenylcyclopropenone sensitization with weekly scalp DPC. The sequencing here drew on whole blood, taken in connection with sensitization to the hapten diphenylcyclopropenone (DPC). The chain combines TRBV7-7 with TRBJ2-2, with D uncertain. The clonotype was recovered from a man aged 25 to 40 with alopecia areata. Some clones in this sample may be carry-over from other donors' samples. CDR3 protein: CASSFRQNTGELFF. The CDR3 nucleotides are TGTGCCAGCAGCTTTAGACAGAACACCGGGGAGCTGTTTTTT.